These 4 T cell receptor beta chains share one sample of origin, sequenced in a study of cytomegalovirus exposure and HLA in healthy donors. The assay was immunoSEQ multiplex PCR, and TCRdb's table has in-frame clones only and misses some. The data show about 140,000 clones, 80% to 90% seen once. Material for sequencing was PBMCs. The receptor set was obtained from a man aged 18 to 30 in good health and CMV-seropositive.

This clone is a singleton in its sample. This rearrangement joins TRBV19 to TRBJ1-1; D is ambiguous. The CDR3 sequence is 15 residues long. CDR1 is LNHDA, CDR2 SQIVND, per germline (reference sequence). With 6 bases removed from V and 3 bases from J, the gap between germline ends came to 17 bases. CDR3 protein: CASRSLRVRDTEAFF. The CDR3 region has the DNA TGTGCCAGTAGATCCTTGCGGGTCCGGGACACTGAAGCTTTCTTT.

The chain employs TRBV5-1 and TRBJ1-3; D is ambiguous. This CDR3 spans 15 amino acids. CDR1 and CDR2 (germline): SGHRS, YFSETQ. The ends were cut back, 4 bases at V and 0 bases at J, with 11 bases in the middle. Here the CDR3 DNA reads TGCGCCAGCAGCCTTGGTGGAGACTCTGGAAACACCATATATTTT. It yields the protein CASSLGGDSGNTIYF.

This chain uses TRBV27 with TRBJ2-1; 7 bases line up with TRBD1. This CDR3 is 13 amino acids long. Germline V CDR1 and CDR2: MNHEY, SMNVEV (reference sequence). V lost 5 bases to trimming and J lost 6 bases; unmatched junction nucleotides: 4. The CDR3 DNA is TGTGCCAGCAGTGAGGGGGCAAGCAATGAGCAGTTCTTC. It specifies CASSEGASNEQFF.

Turning to this clone: This may arise from a read error, as a much more abundant clone is one base away. The gene calls are TRBV9 and TRBJ2-3, with D possibly being TRBD2 (6 bases). The CDR3 contains 14 residues. CDR1 is SGDLS, CDR2 YYNGEE, per germline. V lost 3 bases, J lost 0 bases, and 8 bases lay in between. For the CDR3, the DNA is TGTGCCAGCAGCGCCGGGACTAGCACAGATACGCAGTATTTT. Translation: CASSAGTSTDTQYF.